This T cell receptor (beta chain) originates from a study of T cell clonotyping in hematopoietic cell transplantation. General study results and limits: Higher Inverse Simpson Index values in graft donor and pretransplant recipient predicted broader posttransplant TCR diversity. At the given depth, recipient repertoires were over 95% de novo clonotypes. Without cell sorting, CD4 versus CD8 contributions remain unresolved. Pathologically expanded recipient clonotypes increased progressively from day 30 to day 180 as diversity fell.

As regards this clone: Its antigen is still unknown.

Using immunoSEQ multiplex PCR, the repertoire was profiled, and TCRdb retains in-frame clones only, with some absent. Here the sample spans roughly 11,000 clones, roughly nine tenths being singletons. The CDR3 is 18 residues long. Germline V gene lookup returns CDR1 SNHLY and CDR2 FYNNEI. V lost 0 bases to trimming and J lost 7 bases; unmatched junction nucleotides: 11. This chain connects TRBV2 to TRBJ2-7, with 14 bases identical to TRBD2. Material: peripheral blood mononuclear cells. The TCR was taken from a human donor who either received an allogeneic hematopoietic cell transplant for a myeloid malignancy or was a related donor (not recorded which). Some clones in this sample may be carry-over from other donors' samples. CDR3 region: CASSEALGTSGGTMEQYF. CDR3 nucleotide sequence: TGTGCCAGCAGTGAAGCGCTAGGGACTAGCGGGGGAACAATGGAGCAGTACTTC. The variable domain in full, completed from reference TRBV2 and TRBJ2-7, reads EPEVTQTPSHQVTQMGQEVILRCVPISNHLYFYWYRQILGQKVEFLVSFYNNEISEKSEIFDDQFSVERPDGSNFTLKIRSTKLEDSAMYFCASSEALGTSGGTMEQYFGPGTRLTVT.